This T cell receptor (beta chain) was recorded in a study of blood T cells in healthy people across ages (dated by TCRdb to the mid-2010s). At the level of the whole study: In model experiments, template switching captured about one uniquely barcoded TCR beta cDNA molecule for every two T cells. To track age-related changes in TCR beta repertoire diversity, the study relied on deep sequencing normalized with unique cDNA molecular identifiers. The donors were divided into four age groups: young (average approximately 17 years), middle-aged (around 37), aged (about 56) and long-lived (nearly 85). To avoid experimental bias, donors of different ages were randomly spread across the sequencing lanes. Using the same blood draw, the study looked at two additional independent replicas of 1 million unique cDNA reads for two donors, one aged 18 to 30 and the other aged 80 or older. Broader findings and caveats from the paper: Estimates of total diversity based on one million sequenced T cells were considered lower bounds and underestimates. Because the CMV infection status of the donors was unknown, age-related changes in expanded clonotypes may potentially have been confounded. The percentage of naive T cells measured by flow cytometry correlated strongly with observed TCR beta diversity. Compared with the aged group, the long-lived group had more naive CD4+ T cells, fewer expanded clones and increased TCR diversity, suggesting age selection. As age increased, observed TCR beta diversity per million T cells dropped in a roughly linear way, and a significant reduction was already evident by age about 40. Because profiling used bulk unsorted PBMCs, naive and antigen-experienced compartments could not be compared conclusively.

As encoded in the germline V gene (reference sequence), CDR1 is LGHDT while CDR2 is YNNKEL. The CDR3 has 13 amino acids, counting the end cysteine and phenylalanine. The only DNA kept is the CDR3, 39 bases in frame from the first base. V was cut back by 0 bases and J by 3 bases, leaving a gap of 5 bases between them. Systemically healthy Caucasian individuals from Russia, 35 to 40 in total and aged about 6 to 95 years, were included as donors. Around 10 milliliters of peripheral blood were collected from each donor into EDTA-treated Vacutainer tubes. Ficoll-Paque density-gradient centrifugation was used to isolate PBMCs, with at least 6.5 million per sample. Trizol reagent was used to extract total RNA from the PBMCs, yielding at least 5 micrograms per sample. For every donor, an aliquot of PBMCs went through flow cytometry to measure the percentages of naive CD45RAhigh/CD27high T cells. Preparation of the library involved 5' RACE. The data were produced on an Illumina HiSeq 2500. A second PCR of about 6 to 12 cycles was run with a J-beta primer mix and a sample-barcoded 5' primer. Each TCR beta cDNA molecule received a unique molecular identifier from a template-switch 5' adaptor carrying 12 random nucleotides. At least 3 million CDR3-containing paired-end reads were obtained from each sample. The Mint cDNA synthesis kit, primed by a TRBC-specific oligonucleotide, was used to synthesize first-strand cDNA from all RNA. After uracil-DNA glycosylase treatment, a first 18-cycle PCR used universal primers M1SS and BC2_uni_R on all cDNA. Under the source paper's analysis protocol: For normalization, 1 million high-quality reads were randomly selected from each sample, with every read carrying a distinct molecular identifier. Instead of being binned into consensus sequences, reads that shared molecular identifiers were thrown out. CDR3 identification, clonotype clustering and error correction used MiTCR with a Q25 quality threshold and the strictest error-elimination algorithm. Lower-bound total TCR beta diversity was estimated with a nonparametric unseen species model using Euler transformation. Using fastp at Q25 and MiXCR, TCRdb reprocessed the public reads and kept productive beta chains. All rows with the same CDR3 protein become a single entry with the most common DNA and genes. TCRdb's processing, not the authors', yielded these V and J calls. The sample records more than 800,000 distinct CDR3 sequences, under 35% of which are singletons. The biggest ten clones account for around 15% of the sample.

In this sample, this clonotype turned up many times. Its antigen remains unidentified. Base quality data are lacking; no much larger clone is found one base away. Sequencing used blood. The clonotype comes from a woman aged 80 or over in good health. The chain is encoded by TRBV3-1 joined to TRBJ2-5, with no confidently assigned D gene. The DNA is TGTGCCAGCAGCCAAGAACCAAAAGAGACCCAGTACTTC. The encoded protein is CASSQEPKETQYF.